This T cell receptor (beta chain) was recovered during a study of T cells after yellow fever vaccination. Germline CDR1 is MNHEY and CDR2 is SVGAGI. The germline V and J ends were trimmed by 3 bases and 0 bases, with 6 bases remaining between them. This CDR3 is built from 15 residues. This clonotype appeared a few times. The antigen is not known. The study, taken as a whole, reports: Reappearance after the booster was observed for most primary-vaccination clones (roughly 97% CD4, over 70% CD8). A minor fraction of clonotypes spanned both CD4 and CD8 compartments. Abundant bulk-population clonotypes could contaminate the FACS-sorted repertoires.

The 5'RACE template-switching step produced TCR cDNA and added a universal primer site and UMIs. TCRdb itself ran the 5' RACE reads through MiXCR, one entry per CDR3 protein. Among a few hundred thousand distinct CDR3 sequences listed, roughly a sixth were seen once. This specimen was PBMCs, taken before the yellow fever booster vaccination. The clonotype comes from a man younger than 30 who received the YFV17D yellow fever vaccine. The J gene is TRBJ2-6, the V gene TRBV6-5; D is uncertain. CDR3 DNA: TGTGCCAGCAGTTATCAGCTCTCTGGGGCCAACGTCCTGACTTTC. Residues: CASSYQLSGANVLTF.